This T cell receptor (beta chain) was recorded in a study of neurological immune-mediated disorders. Germline loops: CDR1 SGHVS, CDR2 FQNEAQ. Germline trimming cut 5 bases from V and 2 bases from J; bases unmatched to any gene: 3. The CDR3 is 14 residues long. This clonotype has at least ten counts. The cell input for sorted libraries was approximately 1 million, and those cells were CD4+ or CD8+ T cells. The authors produced cDNA by 5'RACE using 10-nucleotide random UMIs. TCRdb used MiXCR to reprocess the 5' RACE reads, holding one entry per CDR3 protein. Of about 18,000 distinct CDR3 sequences in the sample, around 10% were seen once.

The chain links TRBV7-8 to TRBJ2-7, with TRBD2 matching 10 bases. The sequence came from a woman aged 50 to 60 in good health. The sequencing sample was made of CD8+ T cells from blood. CDR3 loop: CASSRTSGTYEQYF. The DNA of the CDR3 is TGTGCCAGCAGCCGGACTAGCGGTACCTACGAGCAGTACTTC. Full variable domain (remainder filled in from reference TRBV7-8 and TRBJ2-7): GAGVSQSPRYKVAKRGQDVALRCDPISGHVSLFWYQQALGQGPEFLTYFQNEAQLDKSGLPSDRFFAERPEGSVSTLKIQRTQQEDSAVYLCASSRTSGTYEQYFGPGTRLTVT.